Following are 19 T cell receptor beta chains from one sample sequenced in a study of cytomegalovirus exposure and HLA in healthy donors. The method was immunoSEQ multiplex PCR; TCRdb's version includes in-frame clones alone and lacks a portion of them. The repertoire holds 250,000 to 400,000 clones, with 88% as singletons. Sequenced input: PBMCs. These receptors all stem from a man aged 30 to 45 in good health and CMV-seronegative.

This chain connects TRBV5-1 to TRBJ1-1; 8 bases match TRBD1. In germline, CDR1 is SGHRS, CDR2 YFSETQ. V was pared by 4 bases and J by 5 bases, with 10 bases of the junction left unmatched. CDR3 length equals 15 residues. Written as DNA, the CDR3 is TGCGCCAGCAGCACCAGTGGACAGGGAAGGACTGAAGCTTTCTTT. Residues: CASSTSGQGRTEAFF.

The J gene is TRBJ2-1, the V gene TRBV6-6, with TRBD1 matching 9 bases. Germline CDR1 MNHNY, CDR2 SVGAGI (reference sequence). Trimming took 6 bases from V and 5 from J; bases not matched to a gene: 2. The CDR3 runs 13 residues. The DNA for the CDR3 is TGTGCCAGCAGACAGGGGGCGAACAATGAGCAGTTCTTC. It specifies CASRQGANNEQFF.

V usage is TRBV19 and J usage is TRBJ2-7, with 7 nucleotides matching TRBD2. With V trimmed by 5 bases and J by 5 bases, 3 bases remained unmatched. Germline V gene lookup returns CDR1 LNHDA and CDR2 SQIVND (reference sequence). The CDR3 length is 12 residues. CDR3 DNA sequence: TGTGCCAGTAGTTGGGAGGGCCACGAGCAGTACTTC. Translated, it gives CASSWEGHEQYF.

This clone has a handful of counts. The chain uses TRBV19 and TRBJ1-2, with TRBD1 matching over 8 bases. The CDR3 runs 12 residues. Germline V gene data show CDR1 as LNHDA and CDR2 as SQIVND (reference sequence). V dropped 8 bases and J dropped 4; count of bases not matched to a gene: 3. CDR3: CASGTGAYGYTF. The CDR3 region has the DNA TGTGCCAGTGGGACAGGAGCCTATGGCTACACCTTC.

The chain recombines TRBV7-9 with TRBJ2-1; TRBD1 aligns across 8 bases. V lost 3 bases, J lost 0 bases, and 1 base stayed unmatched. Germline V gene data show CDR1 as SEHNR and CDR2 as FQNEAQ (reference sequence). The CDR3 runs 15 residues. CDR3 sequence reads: CASSFGTGSYNEQFF. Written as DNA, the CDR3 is TGTGCCAGCAGCTTTGGGACAGGCTCCTACAATGAGCAGTTCTTC.

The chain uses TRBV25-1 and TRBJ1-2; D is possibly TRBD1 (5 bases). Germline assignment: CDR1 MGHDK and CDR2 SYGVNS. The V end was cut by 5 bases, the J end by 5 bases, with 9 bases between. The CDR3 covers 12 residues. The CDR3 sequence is CASSTGWYGYTF. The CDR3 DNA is TGTGCCAGCAGTACAGGATGGTATGGCTACACCTTC.

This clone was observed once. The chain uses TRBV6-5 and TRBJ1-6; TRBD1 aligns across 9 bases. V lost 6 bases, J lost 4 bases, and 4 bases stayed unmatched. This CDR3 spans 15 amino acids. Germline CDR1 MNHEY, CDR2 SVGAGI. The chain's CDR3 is CASRLDRGYNSPLHF. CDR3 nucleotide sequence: TGTGCCAGCAGGCTCGACAGGGGGTATAATTCACCCCTCCACTTT.

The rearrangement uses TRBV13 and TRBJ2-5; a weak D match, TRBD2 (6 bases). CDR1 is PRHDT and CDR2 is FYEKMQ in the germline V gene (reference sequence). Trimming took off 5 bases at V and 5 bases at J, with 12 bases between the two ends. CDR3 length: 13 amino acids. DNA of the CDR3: TGTGCCAGCAGCGGAGGGGTGGGCGAGACCCAGTACTTC. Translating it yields CASSGGVGETQYF.

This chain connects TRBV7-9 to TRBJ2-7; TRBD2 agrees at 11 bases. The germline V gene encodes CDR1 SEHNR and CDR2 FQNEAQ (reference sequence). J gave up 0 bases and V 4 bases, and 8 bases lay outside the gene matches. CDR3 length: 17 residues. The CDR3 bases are TGTGCCAGCAGCTCATTGACTAGCGGGGACCACTCCTACGAGCAGTACTTC. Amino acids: CASSSLTSGDHSYEQYF.

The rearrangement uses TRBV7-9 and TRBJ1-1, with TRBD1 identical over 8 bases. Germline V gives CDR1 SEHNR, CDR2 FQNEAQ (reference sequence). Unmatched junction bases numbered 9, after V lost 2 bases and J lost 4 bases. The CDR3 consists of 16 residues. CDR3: CASSLYSTGGSTEAFF. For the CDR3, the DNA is TGTGCCAGCAGCTTATACTCCACAGGGGGTAGCACTGAAGCTTTCTTT.

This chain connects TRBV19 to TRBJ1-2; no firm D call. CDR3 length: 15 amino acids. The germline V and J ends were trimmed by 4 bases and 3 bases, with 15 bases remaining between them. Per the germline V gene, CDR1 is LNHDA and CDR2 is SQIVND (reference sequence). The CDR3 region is CASSSPADSYYGYTF. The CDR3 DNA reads TGTGCCAGTAGTAGCCCCGCAGACTCCTACTATGGCTACACCTTC.

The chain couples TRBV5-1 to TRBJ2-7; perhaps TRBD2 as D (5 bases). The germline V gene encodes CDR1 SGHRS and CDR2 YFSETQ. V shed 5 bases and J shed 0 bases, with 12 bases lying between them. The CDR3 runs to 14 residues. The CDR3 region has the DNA TGCGCCAGCAGGGAGGAAGAACCCTCCTACGAGCAGTACTTC. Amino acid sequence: CASREEEPSYEQYF.

The CDR3 DNA reads TGTGCCAGTAGTTGGGGCAGGAGTGATCAGCCCCAGCATTTT. Its translation is CASSWGRSDQPQHF. V gene TRBV19 combines with J gene TRBJ1-5; possibly TRBD1 for D (5 bases). The CDR3 is 14 amino acids. Trimming pared 5 bases from V and 5 bases from J, leaving 13 bases between. From germline, CDR1 is LNHDA and CDR2 SQIVND (reference sequence).

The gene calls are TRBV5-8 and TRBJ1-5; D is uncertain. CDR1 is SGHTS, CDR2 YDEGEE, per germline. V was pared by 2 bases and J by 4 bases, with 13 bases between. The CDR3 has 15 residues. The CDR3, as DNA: TGTGCCAGCAGCTTAGAGGGTCTACGGAATCAGCCCCAGCATTTT. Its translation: CASSLEGLRNQPQHF.

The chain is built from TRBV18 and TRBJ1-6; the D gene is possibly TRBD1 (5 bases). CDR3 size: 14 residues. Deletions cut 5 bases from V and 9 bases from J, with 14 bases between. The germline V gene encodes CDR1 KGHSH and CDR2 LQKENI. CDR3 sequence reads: CASSFQGRSSPLHF. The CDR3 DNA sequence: TGTGCCAGCTCATTTCAGGGTCGAAGTTCACCCCTCCACTTT.

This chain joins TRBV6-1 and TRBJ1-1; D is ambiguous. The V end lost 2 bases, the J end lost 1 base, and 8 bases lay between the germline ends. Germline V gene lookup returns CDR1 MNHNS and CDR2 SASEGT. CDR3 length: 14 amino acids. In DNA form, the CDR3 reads TGTGCCAGCAGTGAATACCGGGGGAACACTGAAGCTTTCTTT. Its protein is CASSEYRGNTEAFF.

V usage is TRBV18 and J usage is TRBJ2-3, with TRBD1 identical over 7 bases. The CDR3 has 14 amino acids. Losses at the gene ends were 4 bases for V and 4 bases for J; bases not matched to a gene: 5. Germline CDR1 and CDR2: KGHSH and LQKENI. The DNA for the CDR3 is TGTGCCAGCTCACACGCGACAGGGTCAGATACGCAGTATTTT. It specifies CASSHATGSDTQYF.

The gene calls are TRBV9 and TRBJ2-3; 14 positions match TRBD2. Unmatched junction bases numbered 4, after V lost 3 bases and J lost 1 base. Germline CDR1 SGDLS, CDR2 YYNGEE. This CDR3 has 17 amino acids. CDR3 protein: CASSASGLAGGTDTQYF. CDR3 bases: TGTGCCAGCAGCGCCTCGGGACTAGCGGGGGGCACAGATACGCAGTATTTT.

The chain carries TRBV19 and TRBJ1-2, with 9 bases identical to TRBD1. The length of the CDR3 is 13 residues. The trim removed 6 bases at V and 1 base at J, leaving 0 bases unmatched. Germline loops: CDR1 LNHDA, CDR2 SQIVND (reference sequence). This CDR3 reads CASRTGGNYGYTF. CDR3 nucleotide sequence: TGTGCCAGTAGGACAGGGGGTAACTATGGCTACACCTTC.